The 4 T cell receptor beta chains below were found in one sample sequenced in a study of blood T cells in healthy people across ages. Together with a sample-barcoded 5' primer, a J-beta primer mix was included in a second PCR lasting 7 to 11 cycles. TCRdb re-called the 5' RACE reads through MiXCR, storing one row per CDR3 protein. This sample has 850,000 to 1,300,000 distinct CDR3 sequences, with around 45% found just once. The specimen was blood. These TCRs come from a woman between 55 and 75 years old in good health.

A few counts support this clonotype. The rearrangement links TRBV20-1 to TRBJ2-5; 7 bases agree with TRBD2. The J segment lost 1 base and the V segment lost 6 bases, leaving 14 bases of the junction unmatched. The germline V gene has CDR1 DFQATT and CDR2 SNEGSKA (reference sequence). The CDR3 contains 16 residues. CDR3 protein: CSAMRAASGLQETQYF. The CDR3 DNA is TGCAGTGCCATGCGGGCGGCTAGCGGTCTCCAAGAGACCCAGTACTTC.

The J gene is TRBJ2-4, the V gene TRBV20-1, with 9 nucleotides matching TRBD2. TRBJ2-7 matches the DNA end more closely, so the J call is doubtful. Germline V gene sequence: CDR1 DFQATT, CDR2 SNEGSKA (reference sequence). The CDR3 runs 13 residues. Here the CDR3 DNA reads TGCAGTGCCTCTAGCGGGACCAGGTACGAGCAGTACTTC. Residues: CSASSGTRYEQYF.

The genes are TRBV20-1 and TRBJ2-1, with TRBD1 matching over 10 bases. V was pared by 6 bases and J by 5 bases, with 13 bases of the junction left unmatched. CDR1 and CDR2 (germline): DFQATT, SNEGSKA (reference sequence). The CDR3 has 16 residues. CDR3 loop: CSAQDRGTGDHNEQFF. The CDR3 nucleotides read TGCAGTGCCCAAGATAGGGGGACAGGGGACCACAATGAGCAGTTCTTC.

In the case of this clonotype: This could be a read error, since a much larger clone is one nucleotide away. This chain uses TRBV27 with TRBJ2-3, with 7 bases that match TRBD2. CDR3 size: 15 residues. The V gene's germline CDR1 is MNHEY and CDR2 SMNVEV (reference sequence). V shed 11 bases and J 2 bases; nucleotides not matched to a gene: 13. The CDR3 region is CAGKRTSAATDTQYF. Written as DNA, the CDR3 is TGTGCCGGGAAAAGAACTAGCGCCGCCACAGATACGCAGTATTTT.